What follows is one T cell receptor (beta chain) and its context. Its antigen remains unidentified. Treatment indicated: around 19 received Ad26.COV2.S at low or high dose, single or two shots; several received placebo; per-sample allocation not given. The study sampled participants on day 63 after the first vaccine or placebo injection. Here immunoSEQ multiplex PCR was the method, and the copy in TCRdb shows in-frame clones only, minus some. The sample lists some 500,000 clones; about 91% were seen once. V was clipped by 4 bases and J by 8 bases; unmatched bases: 13. This CDR3 region has 16 residues. The germline V gene has CDR1 LGHNA and CDR2 YNFKEQ. This sample is part of a study of Ad26.COV2.S vaccination and SARS-CoV-2 variants. Study overall: Donor was assigned to the Ad26.COV2.S arm of trial COV1001. General study findings and limits: Spike-specific TCR breadth was greater in vaccine than placebo recipients.

J is TRBJ1-4 and V is TRBV4-2; TRBD1 aligns across 7 bases. Material: peripheral blood, obtained in a trial of Ad26.COV2.S vaccine versus placebo. The receptor was derived from a person aged 18-60 years who received the Ad26.COV2.S COVID-19 vaccine or a placebo. The CDR3 loop reads CASSPGGWPTGEKLFF. CDR3 DNA: TGTGCCAGCAGCCCAGGGGGGTGGCCTACGGGAGAAAAACTGTTTTTT.